Detailed here is one T cell receptor beta chain. The same CDR3 arises from other DNA sequences in this sample as well. The data were taken from a study of shared clonotypes between healthy human individuals. Naive CD8 cells lacked CD45RO, underwent positive selection for CCR7 and left out terminally differentiated effector memory CD45RA+ cells. Germline V lookup: CDR1 MDHEN, CDR2 SYDVKM. The trim removed 5 bases at V and 3 bases at J, leaving 4 bases unmatched. CDR3 size: 13 residues. The method was immunoSEQ multiplex PCR; TCRdb's version includes in-frame clones alone and lacks a portion of them. The table includes 600,000 or so clones, 95% to 98% detected once.

The clonotype originates from a man aged 30-40 years in good health. The chain carries TRBV28 and TRBJ2-7, with 7 bases lining up with TRBD1. Sequencing was carried out using naive CD8+ T cells sorted from blood. CDR3 in DNA: TGTGCCAGCAGTCTGAGGGACAGCTACGAGCAGTACTTC. Translating gives CASSLRDSYEQYF.